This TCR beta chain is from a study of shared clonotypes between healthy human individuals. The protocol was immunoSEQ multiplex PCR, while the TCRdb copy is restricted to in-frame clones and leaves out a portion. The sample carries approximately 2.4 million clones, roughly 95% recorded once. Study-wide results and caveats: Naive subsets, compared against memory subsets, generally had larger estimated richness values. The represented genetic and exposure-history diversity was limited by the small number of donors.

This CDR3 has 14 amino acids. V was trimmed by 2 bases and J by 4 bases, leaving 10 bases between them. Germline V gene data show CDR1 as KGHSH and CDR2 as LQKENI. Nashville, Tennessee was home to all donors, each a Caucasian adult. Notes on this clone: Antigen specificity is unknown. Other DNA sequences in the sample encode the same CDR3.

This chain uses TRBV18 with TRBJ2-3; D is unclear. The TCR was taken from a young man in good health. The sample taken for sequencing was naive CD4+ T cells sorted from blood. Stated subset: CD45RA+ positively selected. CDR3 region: CASSPGLAPDTQYF. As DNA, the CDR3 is TGTGCCAGCTCACCAGGCTTAGCCCCAGATACGCAGTATTTT.